The 23 T cell receptor beta chains presented below share a single source sample, sequenced in a study of Ad26.COV2.S vaccination and SARS-CoV-2 variants. Sequencing used immunoSEQ multiplex PCR; TCRdb keeps in-frame clones, though not all of them. The table lists approximately 400,000 clones, approximately 83% of them singletons, with around 7.3% in the top ten. Regarding treatment: some 20 received Ad26.COV2.S at low or high dose, single or two shots; 5 received placebo; per-sample allocation not given. The samples were gathered on day 63 after the first injection of vaccine or placebo. Sequencing was performed on peripheral blood, taken in a trial of Ad26.COV2.S vaccine versus placebo. The source is a person between 18 and 65 years old who received the Ad26.COV2.S COVID-19 vaccine or a placebo.

DNA for the CDR3: TGTGCCAGCAGTCAGTGGGGGCCGAGCAGTCAACAAGAGACCCAGTACTTC. Protein: CASSQWGPSSQQETQYF. The rearrangement links TRBV6-4 to TRBJ2-5; a possible D gene is TRBD1 (6 bases). The CDR3 runs 17 residues. V lost 5 bases, J lost 2 bases, and 21 bases lay in between. CDR1 and CDR2 (germline): MRHNA, SNTAGT.

This sequence joins TRBV19 and TRBJ1-2, with D perhaps matching TRBD1 (5 bases). Germline values: CDR1 LNHDA, CDR2 SQIVND (reference sequence). V lost 3 bases, J lost 4 bases, and 9 bases lay in between. CDR3 size: 13 residues. The CDR3 coding sequence is TGTGCCAGTAGTATGGAAGGGACCTATGGCTACACCTTC. This gives the protein CASSMEGTYGYTF.

The chain couples TRBV25-1 to TRBJ1-6; tentatively, D is TRBD1 (5 bases). The CDR3 has 14 amino acids. Per germline, CDR1 MGHDK and CDR2 SYGVNS. V was trimmed by 7 bases and J by 5 bases, leaving 12 bases between them. CDR3 coding DNA: TGTGCCAGCAACTGGGGCTCGGATAATTCACCCCTCCACTTT. Translated: CASNWGSDNSPLHF. The variable domain in full, completed from reference TRBV25-1 and TRBJ1-6, reads EADIYQTPRYLVIGTGKKITLECSQTMGHDKMYWYQQDPGMELHLIHYSYGVNSTEKGDLSSESTVSRIRTEHFPLTLESARPSHTSQYLCASNWGSDNSPLHFGNGTRLTVT.

This chain links TRBV6-6 with TRBJ1-2; 7 bases fit TRBD1. V was pared by 6 bases and J by 7 bases, with 11 bases of the junction left unmatched. This CDR3 is 14 amino acids long. In germline, CDR1 is MNHNY, CDR2 SVGAGI (reference sequence). The CDR3 sequence is CASRPHRGTGGYTF. As DNA, the CDR3 is TGTGCCAGCAGACCTCACAGGGGAACTGGTGGCTACACCTTC.

This rearrangement joins TRBV6-5 to TRBJ2-1, with 8 bases identical to TRBD2. Germline V lookup: CDR1 MNHEY, CDR2 SVGAGI. J gave up 0 bases and V 8 bases, and 0 bases lay outside the gene matches. This CDR3 comprises 13 residues. The CDR3 coding sequence is TGTGCCAGCGGGACTAGCTCCTACAATGAGCAGTTCTTC. As protein: CASGTSSYNEQFF.

The chain uses TRBV3-1 (or the pseudogene TRBV3-2) and TRBJ2-1, with 7 bases matching TRBD1. Germline V gene sequence: CDR1 LGHDT, CDR2 YNNKEL (reference sequence). CDR3 length: 17 amino acids. Unmatched junction bases numbered 13, after V lost 3 bases and J lost 5 bases. This chain's CDR3 is CASSQISPGTENNEQFF. CDR3 DNA: TGTGCCAGCAGCCAGATCTCCCCCGGGACAGAGAACAATGAGCAGTTCTTC.

In regard to this clone: This CDR3 is also generated by other DNA sequences in the sample. This chain uses TRBV25-1 with TRBJ2-2, with D hard to call. This CDR3 comprises 12 residues. Per germline, CDR1 MGHDK and CDR2 SYGVNS. V was shortened by 2 bases and J by 2 bases, with 0 bases between the two germline ends. Here the CDR3 reads CASSENTGELFF. CDR3 nucleotides: TGTGCCAGCAGTGAAAACACCGGGGAGCTGTTTTTT.

The gene calls are TRBV12-5 and TRBJ2-3, with D possibly being TRBD1 (5 bases). The CDR3 contains 15 residues. Trimming removed 1 base from V and 7 bases from J, with 15 bases in between. Germline CDR1 is LGHNT and CDR2 is FRNRAP. The CDR3 DNA reads TGTGCTAGTGGTTTGGGGCAGGGCTTAAGACATACGCAGTATTTT. Translating it yields CASGLGQGLRHTQYF.

The chain employs TRBV27 and TRBJ2-1; D remains unclear. The CDR3 has 12 residues. Between the trimmed V and J ends, which lost 5 bases and 7 bases, there was a span of 9 bases. Germline loops: CDR1 MNHEY, CDR2 SMNVEV (reference sequence). DNA of the CDR3: TGTGCCAGCAGTGCCCAGAGGAATGAGCAGTTCTTC. The encoded protein is CASSAQRNEQFF.

V gene TRBV4-3 combines with J gene TRBJ1-2; D is ambiguous. V was cut by 1 base and J by 10 bases, with 13 bases left in between. The length of the CDR3 is 13 residues. CDR1 LGHNA and CDR2 YSLEER come from the germline V gene. CDR3 nucleotide sequence: TGCGCCAGCAGCCAAGTTGTTTTGGCACCCTACACCTTC. It translates to CASSQVVLAPYTF.

The sample holds one count of this clone. The chain joins TRBV6-5 to TRBJ2-3; the match to TRBD2 covers 7 bases. Germline V gives CDR1 MNHEY, CDR2 SVGAGI. CDR3 size: 16 residues. With V trimmed by 1 base and J by 2 bases, 6 bases remained unmatched. As DNA, the CDR3 is TGTGCCAGCAGTTACTTCAGCGGGGTTTCCACAGATACGCAGTATTTT. It yields the protein CASSYFSGVSTDTQYF.

This clone was seen just once. The chain carries TRBV7-3 and TRBJ2-5; D is undetermined. V lost 1 base and J lost 5, with 5 bases in between. The CDR3 consists of 12 residues. Germline lookup yields CDR1 SGHTA and CDR2 FQGTGA. Written as DNA, the CDR3 is TGTGCCAGCAGCTTAATTGGGGAGACCCAGTACTTC. Encoded protein: CASSLIGETQYF.

The chain joins TRBV12-3 or TRBV12-4 to TRBJ2-5; the match to TRBD2 covers 7 bases. V was pared by 8 bases and J by 7 bases, with 10 bases of the junction left unmatched. CDR3 length equals 13 residues. The CDR3 loop is CASYTRGEVTQYF. In DNA form, the CDR3 reads TGTGCCAGCTATACCCGGGGGGAGGTGACCCAGTACTTC.

The V call is TRBV6-5, the J call TRBJ2-1; 10 positions agree with TRBD2. Germline CDR1 reads MNHEY; CDR2 reads SVGAGI. Trimming removed 4 bases from V and 3 bases from J; junction bases left unmatched: 3. The CDR3 runs to 15 residues. The CDR3 nucleotides read TGTGCCAGCAGTTCGGAGCGGGAGGGCTACAATGAGCAGTTCTTC. Amino acid sequence: CASSSEREGYNEQFF.

The rearrangement uses TRBV21-1 and TRBJ1-2. TRBV21-1 is designated a pseudogene. This CDR3 is built from 14 residues. The CDR3 loop reads CASSLPNGGSGYTF. In DNA form, the CDR3 reads TGTGCCAGCAGCCTACCCAACGGGGGGTCTGGCTACACCTTC.

The chain carries TRBV11-2 and TRBJ1-5; D is undetermined. The V gene lost 5 bases and the J gene lost 7 bases, with 18 bases spanning the gap. The CDR3 totals 15 residues. Germline V CDR1 and CDR2: SGHAT, FQNNGV. The chain's CDR3 is CASSPSGGLGQPQHF. The CDR3 DNA reads as TGTGCCAGCAGCCCCAGCGGCGGGTTGGGGCAGCCCCAGCATTTT. Combining the CDR3 with reference TRBV11-2 and TRBJ1-5 gives the whole variable domain EAGVAQSPRYKIIEKRQSVAFWCNPISGHATLYWYQQILGQGPKLLIQFQNNGVVDDSQLPKDRFSAERLKGVDSTLKIQPAKLEDSAVYLCASSPSGGLGQPQHFGDGTRLSIL.

This clone was observed a few times. The CDR3 region has the DNA TGTGCCAGCAGCCTCATTGCCCTTTCCAGGGAGCAGTACTTC. Translated, it gives CASSLIALSREQYF. The chain combines TRBV14 with TRBJ2-7; D is ambiguous. V was trimmed by 4 bases and J by 7 bases, leaving 17 bases between them. The germline CDR1 and CDR2 sequences are SGHDN and FVKESK. CDR3 length equals 14 residues.

The chain joins TRBV19 to TRBJ2-1; 9 nucleotides align to TRBD2. The CDR3 is 17 amino acids. V lost 4 bases and J lost 8; bases outside the gene matches: 15. Germline lookup yields CDR1 LNHDA and CDR2 SQIVND (reference sequence). Here the CDR3 DNA reads TGTGCCAGTAGTAAGGGGGCTAGCGGGAAGGCCACGGATGAGCAGTTCTTC. This translates into CASSKGASGKATDEQFF.

This chain connects TRBV15 to TRBJ1-2, with D perhaps TRBD1 (5 bases). CDR1 and CDR2 (germline): LNHNV, YYDKDF (reference sequence). The CDR3 sequence is 16 residues long. V was pared by 5 bases and J by 1 base, with 17 bases between. CDR3 nucleotides: TGTGCCACCAGCCAAGTGCCAGAGGGGCTTAACTATGGCTACACCTTC. Protein sequence: CATSQVPEGLNYGYTF.

The chain recombines TRBV6-1 with TRBJ2-4; maybe TRBD1 (5 bases). The CDR3 totals 13 residues. The germline V and J ends were trimmed by 3 bases and 8 bases, with 11 bases remaining between them. CDR1 and CDR2 (germline): MNHNS, SASEGT. CDR3 DNA: TGTGCCAGCAGTGACAGGGTGGTATACATTCAGTACTTC. Translation: CASSDRVVYIQYF.

The chain combines TRBV24-1 with TRBJ1-5; TRBD1 aligns across 9 bases. The V segment lost 3 bases and the J segment 5 bases; nucleotides outside the gene matches: 1. The length of the CDR3 is 14 residues. Germline assignment: CDR1 KGHDR and CDR2 SFDVKD. Written as DNA, the CDR3 is TGTGCCACCAGTGATACAGGGGGCTATCAGCCCCAGCATTTT. It specifies CATSDTGGYQPQHF.

This rearrangement joins TRBV7-8 to TRBJ2-7, with 7 bases aligning to TRBD2. The CDR3 length is 13 residues. The V gene end was trimmed by 8 bases and the J gene end by 4 bases; junction bases not matched to a gene: 8. Germline V CDR1 and CDR2: SGHVS, FQNEAQ. CDR3 bases: TGTGCCAGCTCCGAGGGAGGGACGTACGAGCAGTACTTC. Its translation is CASSEGGTYEQYF.

The CDR3 region is CASSTLAGTSGDREKLFF. The CDR3 bases are TGTGCCAGCAGCACATTGGCGGGAACTTCAGGGGACAGAGAAAAACTGTTTTTT. This chain uses TRBV3-1 (or the pseudogene TRBV3-2) with TRBJ1-4; 7 bases are shared with TRBD1. Trimming at V came to 5 bases and at J to 8 bases, leaving 20 bases not matched to a gene. The germline V gene encodes CDR1 LGHDT and CDR2 YNNKEL (reference sequence). This CDR3 comprises 18 residues.